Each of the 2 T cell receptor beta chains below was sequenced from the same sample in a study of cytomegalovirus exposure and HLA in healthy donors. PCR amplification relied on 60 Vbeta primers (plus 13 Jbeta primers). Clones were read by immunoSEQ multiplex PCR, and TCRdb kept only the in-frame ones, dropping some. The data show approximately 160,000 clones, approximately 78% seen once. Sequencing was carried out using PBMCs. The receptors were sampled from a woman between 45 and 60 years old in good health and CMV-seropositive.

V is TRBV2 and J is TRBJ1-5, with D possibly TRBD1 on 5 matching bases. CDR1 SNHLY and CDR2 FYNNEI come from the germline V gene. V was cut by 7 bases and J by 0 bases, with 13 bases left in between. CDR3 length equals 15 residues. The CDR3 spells CASTEDQGSNQPQHF. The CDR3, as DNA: TGTGCCAGCACCGAAGATCAGGGTAGCAATCAGCCCCAGCATTTT. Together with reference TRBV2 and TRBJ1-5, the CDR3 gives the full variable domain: EPEVTQTPSHQVTQMGQEVILRCVPISNHLYFYWYRQILGQKVEFLVSFYNNEISEKSEIFDDQFSVERPDGSNFTLKIRSTKLEDSAMYFCASTEDQGSNQPQHFGDGTRLSIL.

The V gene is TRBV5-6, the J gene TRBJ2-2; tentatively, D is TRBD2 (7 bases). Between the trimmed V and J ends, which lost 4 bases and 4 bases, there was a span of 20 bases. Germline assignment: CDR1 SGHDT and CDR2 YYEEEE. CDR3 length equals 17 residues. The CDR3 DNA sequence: TGTGCCAGCAGCCCGCCCGGGACGGGGGGCCTCACCGGGGAGCTGTTTTTT. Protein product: CASSPPGTGGLTGELFF.